This T cell receptor beta chain was obtained from a study of OX40 agonist ivuxolimab in advanced cancers. Study in general: With ivuxolimab, an agonistic anti-OX40 (CD134) antibody, patients were treated. There were three patients with partial responses, one having hepatocellular carcinoma and two cutaneous melanoma.

The CDR3 has 11 amino acids. Trimming removed 5 bases at V and 4 bases at J, with 6 bases between. Germline values: CDR1 SGHTA, CDR2 FQGNSA. Notes on the study in general: A proportion of nonresponders additionally exhibited low normalized T-cell clonal expansion.

Notes on this clone: Its matching antigen is unknown.

Clones were sequenced by immunoSEQ multiplex PCR, and TCRdb holds only the in-frame ones, with some missing. Altogether approximately 80,000 clones are present, approximately 85% being singletons, with the ten largest covering over 3%. Patients were ruled out by autoimmune disease history or systemic immunosuppression. V is TRBV7-2 and J is TRBJ2-7; D ambiguous. This sequence was found in an adult with an advanced solid tumor such as melanoma, head and neck, liver or kidney cancer. Specimen: CD4+ or CD8+ T cells sorted from blood, collected in a trial of the OX40 agonist ivuxolimab. This chain's CDR3 is CASSPAYEQYF. The CDR3 bases are TGTGCCAGCAGCCCAGCGTACGAGCAGTACTTC.